One sample yielded the 20 T cell receptor beta chains listed below, sequenced in a study of blood T cells in healthy people across ages. Primers used in a second PCR of roughly 7 to 12 cycles were a sample-barcoded 5' primer and a J-beta primer mix. Each CDR3 protein gets one entry after TCRdb re-called the 5' RACE reads with MiXCR. The table shows more than 700,000 distinct CDR3 sequences, with about 53% occurring only once. The sequencing sample was made of blood. These receptors all stem from a man aged 80 or over in good health.

The rearrangement links TRBV23-1 to TRBJ2-3; D is possibly TRBD2 (5 bases). TRBV23-1 is an ORF; its function is uncertain. Trimming stripped 8 bases from V and 14 bases from J, with 29 bases between. This CDR3 spans 15 amino acids. The CDR3 is CASPKSRVLHRYAYF. As DNA, the CDR3 is TGCGCCAGCCCCAAGTCGCGGGTCCTACACAGATACGCGTATTTT.

The rearrangement joins TRBV6-1 to TRBJ2-7, with 9 bases identical to TRBD2. CDR1 and CDR2 (germline): MNHNS, SASEGT. The ends lost 6 bases at V and 4 bases at J; junction bases unmatched: 10. The CDR3 is 15 residues long. The CDR3 reads CASRRGASGTYEQYF. Written as DNA, the CDR3 is TGTGCCAGCAGGCGTGGGGCTAGCGGGACATACGAGCAGTACTTC.

Many counts were recorded for this clonotype. This sequence joins TRBV7-9 and TRBJ1-2, with 7 bases that match TRBD1. Trimming cost V 6 bases and J 4 bases; bases outside gene matches: 2. Per germline, CDR1 SEHNR and CDR2 FQNEAQ (reference sequence). The length of the CDR3 is 12 residues. As DNA, the CDR3 is TGTGCCAGCAGGAGGGACAGCTATGGCTACACCTTC. The encoded protein is CASRRDSYGYTF. The entire variable domain, with the rest obtained from reference TRBV7-9 and TRBJ1-2, is as follows: DTGVSQNPRHKITKRGQNVTFRCDPISEHNRLYWYRQTLGQGPEFLTYFQNEAQLEKSRLLSDRFSAERPKGSFSTLEIQRTEQGDSAMYLCASRRDSYGYTFGSGTRLTVV.

The rearrangement uses TRBV9 and TRBJ2-4; D possibly uses TRBD1 or TRBD2 (7 bases each). The CDR3 extends over 14 amino acids. Per germline, CDR1 SGDLS and CDR2 YYNGEE. Trimming removed 4 bases from V and 8 bases from J, with 16 bases in between. The DNA for the CDR3 is TGTGCCAGCAGCCCCAGGGGGGGCTGGGACATTCAGTACTTC. Translation: CASSPRGGWDIQYF.

The chain carries TRBV6-2 or TRBV6-3 and TRBJ2-1; D is undetermined. CDR1 is MNHEY and CDR2 is SVGEGT in the germline V gene. V lost 8 bases to trimming and J lost 2 bases, with 10 bases between them. The CDR3 is 13 residues long. The CDR3 nucleotides are TGTGCCAGCGGAAGGAATACCTACAATGAGCAGTTCTTC. This codes for CASGRNTYNEQFF.

The genes are TRBV4-1 and TRBJ2-3; 8 positions match TRBD2. V shed 1 base, J shed 14 bases, and the junction held 17 bases outside the gene matches. The CDR3 contains 16 residues. The germline V gene encodes CDR1 MGHRA and CDR2 YSYEKL. This CDR3 is CASSQAGGGRHRYAYF. CDR3 DNA sequence: TGCGCCAGCAGCCAAGCTGGGGGCGGGAGGCACAGATACGCGTATTTT.

This clonotype was picked up a small number of times. V usage is TRBV7-9 and J usage is TRBJ1-6; TRBD1 matches at 7 bases. Germline CDR1 reads SEHNR; CDR2 reads FQNEAQ (reference sequence). CDR3 length: 17 residues. V shed 0 bases and J 7 bases; nucleotides not matched to a gene: 9. The CDR3 DNA reads TGTGCCAGCAGCTTAGCGGGGGGGACAGACATAAATTCACCCCTCCACTTT. As protein: CASSLAGGTDINSPLHF.

The chain combines TRBV24-1 with TRBJ2-5; 7 nucleotides line up with TRBD1. From germline, CDR1 is KGHDR and CDR2 SFDVKD. V lost 4 bases and J lost 2; bases outside the gene matches: 9. The length of the CDR3 is 16 residues. The CDR3 spells CATSEGYRGPQETQYF. The CDR3 region has the DNA TGTGCCACCAGTGAAGGTTACAGGGGTCCGCAAGAGACCCAGTACTTC.

This clonotype was seen a few times. The chain combines TRBV5-1 with TRBJ2-5; 7 bases are shared with TRBD1. V dropped 0 bases and J dropped 3; count of bases not matched to a gene: 5. The CDR3 spans 15 residues. In germline, CDR1 is SGHRS, CDR2 YFSETQ. Here the CDR3 reads CASSLAGTEKETQYF. DNA for the CDR3: TGCGCCAGCAGCTTGGCCGGGACAGAAAAAGAGACCCAGTACTTC.

This clonotype was counted only a few times. This chain connects TRBV2 to TRBJ2-1; a weak D match, TRBD2 (5 bases). The DNA matches TRBJ2-7 better at its end, which makes the J call doubtful. The CDR3 has 14 residues. From germline, CDR1 is SNHLY and CDR2 FYNNEI. This CDR3 reads CASSEGSSYNEQYF. In nucleotides, the CDR3 is TGTGCCAGCAGTGAGGGGAGCTCCTACAATGAGCAGTACTTC.

This sequence joins TRBV3-1 and TRBJ2-1, with TRBD1 matching 7 bases. The V segment lost 3 bases and the J segment 0 bases; nucleotides outside the gene matches: 11. This CDR3 is 18 amino acids long. Germline CDR1 and CDR2: LGHDT and YNNKEL (reference sequence). In nucleotides, the CDR3 is TGTGCCAGCAGCCACGCCAAGGGGGCGATGAGCTCCTACAATGAGCAGTTCTTC. Translating it yields CASSHAKGAMSSYNEQFF.

The sample holds a few counts of this clonotype. The chain joins TRBV28 to TRBJ2-3, with D maybe TRBD1 (5 bases). With 7 bases removed from V and 6 bases from J, the gap between germline ends came to 20 bases. Germline V CDR1 and CDR2: MDHEN, SYDVKM. This CDR3 has 15 amino acids. The CDR3 reads CASIRRGRVGDTQYF. The CDR3 DNA reads TGTGCCAGCATCAGGAGAGGCAGGGTTGGGGATACGCAGTATTTT.

V is TRBV20-1 and J is TRBJ2-1; 7 nucleotides align to TRBD2. V lost 6 bases to trimming and J lost 7 bases; unmatched junction nucleotides: 12. CDR1 and CDR2 (germline): DFQATT, SNEGSKA (reference sequence). This CDR3 comprises 14 residues. The CDR3 DNA sequence: TGCAGTGCCCCGGCGGGGAGGGCGCGGAATGAGCAGTTCTTC. Translating it yields CSAPAGRARNEQFF.

The genes are TRBV10-3 and TRBJ1-2; D gene ambiguous. V lost 3 bases and J lost 8, with 19 bases in between. Germline-derived CDR1 and CDR2 are ENHRY and SYGVKD. There are 15 residues in the CDR3. In nucleotides, the CDR3 is TGTGCCATCAGTGAAGTGGAGCGAGGTCTCGGCGGCTACACCTTC. Amino acid sequence: CAISEVERGLGGYTF.

The chain carries TRBV18 and TRBJ2-1; 10 bases line up with TRBD1. The germline CDR1 and CDR2 sequences are KGHSH and LQKENI. After removal of 5 bases from V and 4 bases from J, the junction contained 5 bases not matched to a gene. The CDR3 is 15 residues long. CDR3 bases: TGTGCCAGCTCAGGACAGGGGGAGGCATACAATGAGCAGTTCTTC. Amino acid sequence: CASSGQGEAYNEQFF.

This clonotype has more than one count but fewer than ten. V gene TRBV20-1 combines with J gene TRBJ2-1, with TRBD2 identical over 12 bases. CDR3 length equals 13 residues. V shed 6 bases and J 7 bases; nucleotides not matched to a gene: 4. CDR1 is DFQATT and CDR2 is SNEGSKA in the germline V gene (reference sequence). For the CDR3, the DNA is TGCAGTGCCCAAGGGACTAGCGGGAATGAGCAGTTCTTC. It is translated as CSAQGTSGNEQFF.

This clonotype was seen a few times. The rearrangement links TRBV5-5 to TRBJ1-1, with TRBD1 as a possible D gene (5 bases). The CDR3 runs to 14 residues. The germline CDR1 and CDR2 sequences are SGHKS and YYEKEE (reference sequence). V shed 4 bases and J shed 4 bases, with 14 bases lying between them. CDR3 DNA sequence: TGTGCCAGCAGCCTACCTACAGGTCTCACTGAAGCTTTCTTT. As protein: CASSLPTGLTEAFF. Supplemented by reference TRBV5-5 and TRBJ1-1, the full variable domain reads DAGVTQSPTHLIKTRGQQVTLRCSPISGHKSVSWYQQVLGQGPQFIFQYYEKEERGRGNFPDRFSARQFPNYSSELNVNALLLGDSALYLCASSLPTGLTEAFFGQGTRLTVV.

The chain combines TRBV10-3 with TRBJ2-3; D not resolved. CDR3 length equals 15 residues. V lost 11 bases and J 3 bases, leaving 21 bases between the germline ends. CDR1 is ENHRY and CDR2 is SYGVKD in the germline V gene. The DNA of the CDR3 is TGTGCCTCAGGCTGGTCGCTACCTGGTACAGATACGCAGTATTTT. Encoded protein: CASGWSLPGTDTQYF.

The chain links TRBV4-1 to TRBJ2-3, with D perhaps matching TRBD2 (5 bases). Germline V gene lookup returns CDR1 MGHRA and CDR2 YSYEKL. The CDR3 is made up of 18 amino acids. V gave up 2 bases and J gave up 1 base, with 19 bases separating them. The DNA for the CDR3 is TGCGCCAGCAGCCAATTCAACCAGAGGGAGCCCCGCACAGATACGCAGTATTTT. Translation gives CASSQFNQREPRTDTQYF.

This clonotype was detected once. This chain joins TRBV7-9 and TRBJ2-7, with 7 bases that match TRBD2. With 5 bases clipped from V and 2 bases from J, the junction kept 9 bases outside the gene matches. The CDR3 contains 15 residues. The germline V gene encodes CDR1 SEHNR and CDR2 FQNEAQ (reference sequence). In DNA form, the CDR3 reads TGTGCCAGCAGCCCGGTAGCTAGCGGCCCCTACGAGCAGTACTTC. This encodes CASSPVASGPYEQYF.